The rows below give T cell receptor beta chains drawn from one sample of a study of cytomegalovirus exposure and HLA in healthy donors. This table comes from immunoSEQ multiplex PCR, and its TCRdb copy is limited to in-frame clones, with some not included. The sample records 250,000 to 400,000 clones, 87% being singletons. The sample comprised PBMCs. These receptors all come from a woman in her twenties or thirties in good health and CMV-seropositive. Each CDR3 is given with its conserved first and last residue. Each record gives: D gene, clone size, J gene, V gene, CDR3 protein, CDR3 DNA. The D gene is left open where the match is weak. Some rows have no size entry. The others give once, few or many, or a class for an expanded clone.

TRBD2,-,TRBJ2-3,TRBV4-1,CASSLERVTSAGTDTQYF,TGCGCCAGCAGCCTCGAGCGGGTGACTAGCGCGGGCACAGATACGCAGTATTTT
-,once,TRBJ2-6,TRBV30,CASGISGANVLTF,TGTGCCTCCGGAATATCCGGGGCCAACGTCCTGACTTTC
-,-,TRBJ2-3,TRBV7-3,CASSLIRADTQYF,TGTGCCAGCAGCTTAATTCGGGCAGATACGCAGTATTTT
TRBD1,-,TRBJ2-7,TRBV27,CASSLTGTGSYEQYF,TGTGCCAGCAGTTTAACGGGGACAGGGTCTTACGAGCAGTACTTC
-,-,TRBJ1-3,TRBV4-1,CASSQGGAGNTIYF,TGCGCCAGCAGCCAAGGTGGGGCTGGAAACACCATATATTTT
-,-,TRBJ1-1,TRBV30,CALRTVNTEAFF,TGTGCCTTAAGAACAGTGAACACTGAAGCTTTCTTT
TRBD1,-,TRBJ2-1,TRBV4-3,CASSRDRAYNEQFF,TGCGCCAGCAGCCGAGACAGGGCCTACAATGAGCAGTTCTTC
-,-,TRBJ2-1,TRBV6-5,CASSYYGGDYNEQFF,TGTGCCAGCAGTTACTACGGGGGCGACTACAATGAGCAGTTCTTC
TRBD2,-,TRBJ2-7,TRBV27,CASRDLLAGEVLVFEQYF,TGTGCCAGCAGAGACTTACTAGCGGGTGAAGTCCTAGTATTCGAGCAGTACTTC
TRBD2,-,TRBJ2-7,TRBV27,CASSSSETSGRGGLYF,TGTGCCAGCAGTTCGTCGGAGACTAGCGGGAGGGGGGGTCTGTACTTC
-,-,TRBJ2-2,TRBV6-1,CASSFNWNTGELFF,TGTGCCAGCTCGTTCAATTGGAACACCGGGGAGCTGTTTTTT
-,-,TRBJ1-1,TRBV5-1,CASSLSPGVDTEAFF,TGCGCCAGTTCCTTATCCCCGGGAGTGGACACTGAAGCTTTCTTT
TRBD1,-,TRBJ2-2,TRBV2,CASSADRAGELFF,TGTGCCAGCAGTGCCGACAGGGCCGGGGAGCTGTTTTTT
-,-,TRBJ2-7,TRBV9,CASSGGGNSYEQYF,TGTGCCAGCAGCGGAGGCGGGAACTCCTACGAGCAGTACTTC
TRBD2,-,TRBJ2-2,TRBV30,CAWRGTRAGELFF,TGTGCCTGGAGGGGGACTAGGGCCGGGGAGCTGTTTTTT
-,-,TRBJ2-7,TRBV7-2,CASSLAREFEQYF,TGTGCCAGCAGCTTAGCTCGGGAGTTCGAGCAGTACTTC
-,few,TRBJ2-7,TRBV28,CASSSSEARAVSYEQYF,TGTGCCAGCAGTTCCTCGGAGGCAAGAGCGGTCTCCTACGAGCAGTACTTC
-,-,TRBJ2-5,TRBV2,CASSVQETQYF,TGTGCCAGCAGTGTCCAAGAGACCCAGTACTTC
-,-,TRBJ2-5,TRBV4-1,CASSQKADGGGISETQYF,TGCGCCAGCAGCCAAAAAGCCGACGGAGGGGGAATTAGTGAGACCCAGTACTTC
-,-,TRBJ1-3,TRBV6-5,CASKGRASSGNTIYF,TGTGCCAGCAAAGGGCGGGCCTCCTCTGGAAACACCATATATTTT
-,-,TRBJ1-2,TRBV6-6,CATKTLQGGGYGYTF,TGTGCCACCAAGACTTTACAGGGTGGGGGCTATGGCTACACCTTC
TRBD2,-,TRBJ2-5,TRBV7-7,CASSFGTSGTQYF,TGTGCCAGCAGCTTTGGGACTAGCGGGACCCAGTACTTC